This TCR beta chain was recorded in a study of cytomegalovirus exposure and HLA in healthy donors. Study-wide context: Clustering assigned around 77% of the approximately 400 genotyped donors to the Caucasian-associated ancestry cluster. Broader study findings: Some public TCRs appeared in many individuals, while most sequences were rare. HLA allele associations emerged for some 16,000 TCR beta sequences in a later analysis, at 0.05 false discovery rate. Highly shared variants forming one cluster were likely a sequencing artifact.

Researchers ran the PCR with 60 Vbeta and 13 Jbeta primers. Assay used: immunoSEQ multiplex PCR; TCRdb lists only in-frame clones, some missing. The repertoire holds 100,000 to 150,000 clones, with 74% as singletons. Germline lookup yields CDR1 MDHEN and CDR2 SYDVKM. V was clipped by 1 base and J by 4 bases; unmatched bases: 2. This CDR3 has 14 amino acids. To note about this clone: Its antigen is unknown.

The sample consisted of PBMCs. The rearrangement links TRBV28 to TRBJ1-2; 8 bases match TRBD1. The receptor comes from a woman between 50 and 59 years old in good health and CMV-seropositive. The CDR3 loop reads CASSLSGGAYGYTF. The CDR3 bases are TGTGCCAGCAGTTTATCAGGGGGCGCCTATGGCTACACCTTC.